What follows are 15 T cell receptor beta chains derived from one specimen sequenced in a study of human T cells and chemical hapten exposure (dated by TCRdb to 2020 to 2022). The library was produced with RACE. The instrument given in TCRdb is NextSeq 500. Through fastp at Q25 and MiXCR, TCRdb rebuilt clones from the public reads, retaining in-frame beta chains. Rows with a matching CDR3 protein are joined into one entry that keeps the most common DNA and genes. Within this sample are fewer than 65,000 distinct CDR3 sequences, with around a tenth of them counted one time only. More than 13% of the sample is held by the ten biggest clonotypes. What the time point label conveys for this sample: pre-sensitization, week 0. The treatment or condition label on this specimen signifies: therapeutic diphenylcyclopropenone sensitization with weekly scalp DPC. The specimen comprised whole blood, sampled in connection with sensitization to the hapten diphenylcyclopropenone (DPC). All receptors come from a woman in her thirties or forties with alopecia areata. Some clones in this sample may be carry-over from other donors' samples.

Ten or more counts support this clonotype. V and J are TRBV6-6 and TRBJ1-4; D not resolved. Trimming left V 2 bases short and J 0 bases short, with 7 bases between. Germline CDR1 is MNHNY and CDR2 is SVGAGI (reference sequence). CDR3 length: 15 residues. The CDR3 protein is CASSYVVSTNEKLFF. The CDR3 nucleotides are TGTGCCAGCAGTTACGTGGTCTCAACTAATGAAAAACTGTTTTTT.

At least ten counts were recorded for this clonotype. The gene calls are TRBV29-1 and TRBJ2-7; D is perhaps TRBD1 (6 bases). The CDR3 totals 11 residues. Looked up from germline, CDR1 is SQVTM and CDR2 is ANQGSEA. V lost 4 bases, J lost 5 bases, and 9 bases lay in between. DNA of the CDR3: TGCAGCGTTGCCAGGGGAAACGAGCAGTACTTC. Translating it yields CSVARGNEQYF.

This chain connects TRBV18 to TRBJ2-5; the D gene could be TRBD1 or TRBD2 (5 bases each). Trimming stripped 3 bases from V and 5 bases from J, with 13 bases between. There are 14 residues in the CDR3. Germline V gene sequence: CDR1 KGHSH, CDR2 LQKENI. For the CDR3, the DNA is TGTGCCAGCTCACCCAAGGTGGGGACGGAGACCCAGTACTTC. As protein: CASSPKVGTETQYF.

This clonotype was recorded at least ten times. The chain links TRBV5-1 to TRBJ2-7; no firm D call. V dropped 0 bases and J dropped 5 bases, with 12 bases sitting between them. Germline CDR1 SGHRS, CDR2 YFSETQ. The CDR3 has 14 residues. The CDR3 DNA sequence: TGCGCCAGCAGCTTGGAGTGGACGGCGAACGAGCAGTACTTC. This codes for CASSLEWTANEQYF.

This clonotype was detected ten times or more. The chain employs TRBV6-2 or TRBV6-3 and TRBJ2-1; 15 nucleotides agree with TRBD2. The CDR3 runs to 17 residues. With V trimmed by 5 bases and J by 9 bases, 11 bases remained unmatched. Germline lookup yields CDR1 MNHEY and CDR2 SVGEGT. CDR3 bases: TGTGCCAGCAGTCCCAGAAGGGGACTAGCGGGGGGTAGTGAGCAGTTCTTC. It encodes CASSPRRGLAGGSEQFF.

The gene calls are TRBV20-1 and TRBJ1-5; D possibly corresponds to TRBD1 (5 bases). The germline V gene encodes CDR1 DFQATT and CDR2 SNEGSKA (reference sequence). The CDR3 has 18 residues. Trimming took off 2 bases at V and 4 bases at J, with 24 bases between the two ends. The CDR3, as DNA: TGCAGTGCTAGACCGGACAAATTTGGAGAATTAGTAAATCAGCCCCAGCATTTT. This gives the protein CSARPDKFGELVNQPQHF.

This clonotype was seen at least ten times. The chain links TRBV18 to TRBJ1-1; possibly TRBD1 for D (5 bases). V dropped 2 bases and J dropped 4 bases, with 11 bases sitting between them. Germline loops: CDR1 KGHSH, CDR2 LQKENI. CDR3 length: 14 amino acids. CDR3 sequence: CASSPSGEATEAFF. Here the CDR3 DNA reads TGTGCCAGCTCACCATCGGGGGAGGCCACTGAAGCTTTCTTT.

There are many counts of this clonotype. The CDR3, as DNA: TGCAGTGCTAGTCGGCTAGACAGGGCGTCCTATAATTCACCCCTCCACTTT. This encodes CSASRLDRASYNSPLHF. V gene TRBV20-1 combines with J gene TRBJ1-6, with 7 bases that match TRBD1. CDR3 length: 17 amino acids. The V gene's germline CDR1 is DFQATT and CDR2 SNEGSKA (reference sequence). Germline trimming cut 3 bases from V and 1 base from J; bases unmatched to any gene: 9.

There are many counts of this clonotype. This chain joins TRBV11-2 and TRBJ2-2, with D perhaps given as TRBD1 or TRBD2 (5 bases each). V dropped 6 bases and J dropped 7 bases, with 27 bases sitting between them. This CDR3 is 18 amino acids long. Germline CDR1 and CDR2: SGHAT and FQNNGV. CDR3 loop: CASSVPGMGRRGLGELFF. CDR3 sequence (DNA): TGTGCCAGCAGTGTACCGGGGATGGGACGGAGAGGTCTCGGGGAGCTGTTTTTT.

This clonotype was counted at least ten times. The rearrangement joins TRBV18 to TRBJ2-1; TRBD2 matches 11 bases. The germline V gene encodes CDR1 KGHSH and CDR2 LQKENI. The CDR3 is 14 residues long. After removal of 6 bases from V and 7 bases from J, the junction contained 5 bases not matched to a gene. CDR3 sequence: CASSPTSGGNEQFF. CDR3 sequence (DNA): TGTGCCAGCTCCCCTACTAGCGGGGGAAATGAGCAGTTCTTC.

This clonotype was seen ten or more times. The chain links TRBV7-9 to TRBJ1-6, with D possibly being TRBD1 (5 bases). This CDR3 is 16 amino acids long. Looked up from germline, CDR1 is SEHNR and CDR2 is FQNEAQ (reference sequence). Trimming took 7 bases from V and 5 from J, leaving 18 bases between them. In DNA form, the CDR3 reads TGTGCCAGCACCTCCGCGGGTTCGGGACATAATTCACCCCTCCACTTT. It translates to CASTSAGSGHNSPLHF.

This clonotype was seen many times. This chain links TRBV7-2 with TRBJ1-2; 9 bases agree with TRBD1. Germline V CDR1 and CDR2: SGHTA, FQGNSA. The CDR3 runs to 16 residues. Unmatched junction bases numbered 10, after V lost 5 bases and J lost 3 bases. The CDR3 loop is CASSARDRATHYGYTF. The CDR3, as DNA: TGTGCCAGCAGCGCACGGGACAGGGCGACTCACTATGGCTACACCTTC.

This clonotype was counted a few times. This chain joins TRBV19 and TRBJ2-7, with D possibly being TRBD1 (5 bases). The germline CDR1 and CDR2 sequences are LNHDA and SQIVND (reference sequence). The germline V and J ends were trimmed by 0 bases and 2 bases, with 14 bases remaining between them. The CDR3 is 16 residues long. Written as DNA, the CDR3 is TGTGCCAGTAGTATAGAGGCAGGGAATACTCCCTACGAGCAGTACTTC. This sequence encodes CASSIEAGNTPYEQYF.

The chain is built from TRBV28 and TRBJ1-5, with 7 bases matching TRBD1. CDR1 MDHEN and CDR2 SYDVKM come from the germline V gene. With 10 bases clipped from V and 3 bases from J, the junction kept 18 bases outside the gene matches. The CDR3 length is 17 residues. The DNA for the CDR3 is TGTGCCACCGATGGTGGTGAGACAGGGCCAAACAATCAGCCCCAGCATTTT. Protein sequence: CATDGGETGPNNQPQHF.

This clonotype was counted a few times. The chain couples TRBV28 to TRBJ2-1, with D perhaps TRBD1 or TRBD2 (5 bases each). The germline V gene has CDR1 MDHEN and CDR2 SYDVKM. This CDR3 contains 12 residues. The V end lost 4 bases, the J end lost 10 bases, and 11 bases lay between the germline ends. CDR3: CASSSSRGEQFF. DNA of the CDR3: TGTGCCAGCAGTTCCTCGAGGGGCGAGCAGTTCTTC. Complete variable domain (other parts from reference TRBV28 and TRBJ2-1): DVKVTQSSRYLVKRTGEKVFLECVQDMDHENMFWYRQDPGLGLRLIYFSYDVKMKEKGDIPEGYSVSREKKERFSLILESASTNQTSMYLCASSSSRGEQFFGPGTRLTVL.